This TCR beta chain emerged from a study of cytomegalovirus exposure and HLA in healthy donors. Overall study findings and caveats: Overall, roughly 170 TCR beta chains were annotated as cytomegalovirus-associated. A few of the chains that were CMV-associated were confirmed in vitro to be specific for CMV antigens. Because they were indistinguishable, some V segments, including TRBV6-2 and TRBV6-3, were excluded. A later analysis linked a missense DCLRE1C variant to TCR beta V- and J-gene trimming.

As regards this clone: Antigen unknown.

Germline-derived CDR1 and CDR2 are KGHSH and LQKENI. The CDR3 consists of 12 residues. 60 Vbeta and 13 Jbeta primers were used in PCR. Sequenced by immunoSEQ multiplex PCR; TCRdb stores in-frame clones only, minus some. This table has just over 200,000 clones, more than 75% appearing once. This TCR was sampled from a woman between 35 and 50 years old in good health and CMV-seronegative. Sequenced material: PBMCs. The V gene is TRBV18, the J gene TRBJ2-5; 7 bases agree with TRBD2. The closer fit of TRBJ2-7 to the DNA end suggests the J call may be wrong. CDR3 nucleotides: TGTGCCAGCTCACCACGGGGGGGCGAGCAGTACTTC. It yields the protein CASSPRGGEQYF.